Sequencing of this T cell receptor beta chain was carried out in a study of T cell responses to AZD1222 COVID-19 vaccine (dated by TCRdb to the early 2020s). About the full investigation: AZD1222 recipients whose second dose came at about 4 weeks and those whose second dose came at about 12 weeks were combined into one group, since spike-specific TCR depth and breadth did not differ between the two schedules. TCR sequencing was performed for about 240 trial participants, of whom about 200 were given two doses of AZD1222 and around 25 were given two doses of MenACWY control vaccine. Trial participants were enrolled into age subgroups of 18-55, 56-69 and 70-plus years, which contained about 150, 28 and 57 TCR-sequenced participants, respectively. Summary of the overall study and its limitations: Participants were mostly white British, with more females than males. The authors suggested clonal diversity may have been underestimated. In the small 56-69-year group, the increase in depth fell short of significance, most likely because of low power. Because no day 14 peak-response samples were available, the repertoires could be characterized only after the peak T cell response. After two AZD1222 doses, both the breadth and the depth of spike-specific TCRs were significantly higher than at day 0 and than in MenACWY recipients. Nearly half of unique spike-specific TCRs reportedly recognized epitopes outside regions mutated in the B.1.351 and B.1.1.7 variants. CD4 TCRs associated with the vaccine covered the entire spike protein, and the dominant responses were in regions 160-218 and 743-854. Conclusions about previously exposed vaccinees are limited because only a handful of AZD1222 recipients were SARS-CoV-2 seropositive at baseline.

The germline V gene specifies LGHNA as CDR1 and YNFKEQ as CDR2. The CDR3 has 13 amino acids, counting the end cysteine and phenylalanine. Only the CDR3 portion is preserved as DNA: 39 bases, with reading frame beginning at the first base. V is clipped by 0 bases and J by 8 bases, and the sequence between their germline boundaries is 10 bases long. The CDR3 regions of human TCRbeta chains were analyzed by immunosequencing. The published analysis was carried out like this. Repertoire TCRs were checked for matches against a reference library of SARS-CoV-2-specific TCRs that had been generated using the MIRA antigen-specificity platform. Breadth was defined as the fraction of unique TCRs that were SARS-CoV-2-associated, and depth was defined as the fraction of total T cells that were SARS-CoV-2-associated. Using the MIRA data, each spike-specific TCR was assigned both to the spike region to which the TCR was reactive and to a CD4 or CD8 class. Log10-transformed breadth and depth values were compared by one-way ANOVA with Sidak's multiple comparisons tests. Here the immuneACCESS table is served through TCRdb, limited to in-frame sequences with V and J called. Missing clones are a known gap in these copies; in checked studies unresolved V genes cover under half, and the rest lacks a known reason. The V and J calls and the clone size are those of that table, but D and trimming were determined from the DNA. The sample table holds roughly 120,000 clones, of which around 89% were seen once. Together, the top ten hold roughly 4.5% of the sample.

This specimen's time point label, per the study, means: baseline before first vaccination. Samples from vaccinated people were obtained from the UK trials COV001 and COV002, which included a single-blind randomized controlled phase 2/3 trial of AZD1222 (ChAdOx1 nCoV-19) in healthy adults. Trial participant PBMC samples were collected at day 0 and day 28 after the second dose for TCRbeta chain sequencing. This clone was recorded many times. Its target antigen remains unknown. No qualities accompany the bases; no much larger clone lies one base away. The rearrangement combines TRBV4-2 with TRBJ1-1, with the D segment identity uncertain. The sequenced sample was peripheral blood, obtained on day 0 of AZD1222 vaccination. This TCR derives from an adult in good health. The sequenced DNA: TGTGCCAGCAGCCAAGATATGGACGAGGAAGCTTTCTTT. Translated, it gives CASSQDMDEEAFF.